A selection of T cell receptor beta chains follows, all from one sample in a study of early stage breast cancer tumors. Libraries were prepared by immunoSEQ multiplex PCR; TCRdb keeps only in-frame clonotypes and omits some of them. The sample includes 25,000 to 35,000 clones, under 60% of them seen just once. The source material was breast tumor tissue. These receptors were taken from a person between 45 and 65 years old with breast cancer. Each CDR3 is given without its conserved first and last residue.

v_gene,CDR3aa
TRBV2,ASSREGAGKYQPQH
TRBV23-1,ASSRGDEQY
TRBV6-5,ASINQPQH
TRBV15,ATKTSGGNKKINEQF
TRBV30,AWSRFGEISYEQY
TRBV4-3,ASSQVRAGESSSYNEQF
TRBV28,ASSFGRGQKETQY
TRBV11-2,ASTLGARTGSYEAF
TRBV5-1,ASSLGGTGGYGEQY
TRBV4-1,ASSQVWLAASYEQY
TRBV4-1,ASSDRTGPEAYEQY
TRBV30,AWSVRKLF
TRBV6-5,ASSYSWRASNEKLF
TRBV9,ASSVDTGAGNTIY
TRBV19,ASSAEPTNEKLF
TRBV5-8,ASKREGYYNEQF
TRBV4-3,ASSQGQGASDTQY